The rows below give T cell receptor beta chains drawn from one sample of a study of blood T cell repertoires in COVID-19. Assay: immunoSEQ multiplex PCR; the TCRdb copy retains only in-frame clones and omits some. The sample carries roughly 150,000 clones, about 80% recorded once. The sample comprised peripheral blood. The receptors derive from a woman of 80 years or more with acute or convalescent COVID-19. The CDR3 runs from the conserved cysteine through the conserved F or W. D genes are given only for firm matches. Only part of the rows carry a size: once, few, many, or a class if the clone is expanded.

V	size	D	J	CDR3	DNA
TRBV19	NA	NA	TRBJ1-3	CASSITLLPFRSGNTIYF	TGTGCCAGTAGTATAACTCTCCTCCCTTTTCGCTCTGGAAACACCATATATTTT
TRBV3-1/TRBV3-2	NA	TRBD2	TRBJ2-1	CASSQDAAGGEQFF	TGTGCCAGCAGCCAAGATGCAGCGGGAGGGGAGCAGTTCTTC
TRBV30	NA	TRBD2	TRBJ2-3	CAWTRLAGSTDTQYF	TGTGCCTGGACCCGGCTAGCGGGGAGCACAGATACGCAGTATTTT
TRBV30	NA	TRBD1	TRBJ1-1	CAWGRGTANTEAFF	TGTGCCTGGGGCCGCGGGACAGCTAACACTGAAGCTTTCTTT
TRBV10-3	NA	NA	TRBJ1-2	CAIKSDLTTYGYTF	TGTGCCATCAAATCGGACCTGACTACCTATGGCTACACCTTC
TRBV20-1	NA	NA	TRBJ2-3	CSASLANTQYF	TGCAGTGCTAGCCTGGCAAATACGCAGTATTTT
TRBV7-9	NA	NA	TRBJ1-5	CASSLVAGQPQHF	TGTGCCAGCAGCTTAGTCGCAGGTCAGCCCCAGCATTTT
TRBV7-9	NA	TRBD1	TRBJ1-6	CASSLSGGNSPLHF	TGTGCCAGCAGCTTATCAGGGGGTAATTCACCCCTCCACTTT
TRBV24-1	NA	NA	TRBJ1-4	CATSDLRGDEKLFF	TGTGCCACCAGTGATTTACGGGGAGATGAAAAACTGTTTTTT
TRBV29-1	NA	TRBD1	TRBJ2-2	CSITGTENTGELFF	TGCAGCATAACCGGGACAGAGAACACCGGGGAGCTGTTTTTT
TRBV3-1/TRBV3-2	NA	TRBD1	TRBJ1-2	CASRGQLYGYTF	TGTGCCAGCAGGGGACAGCTCTATGGCTACACCTTC
TRBV3-1/TRBV3-2	NA	TRBD2	TRBJ2-1	CASSQNTQRGGSYNEQFF	TGTGCCAGCAGCCAAAATACACAGCGGGGGGGCTCCTACAATGAGCAGTTCTTC
TRBV19	NA	NA	TRBJ2-3	CASRLGGTDTQYF	TGTGCCAGTAGGCTAGGGGGCACAGATACGCAGTATTTT
TRBV7-9	NA	NA	TRBJ1-5	CASSLSTVGQPQHF	TGTGCCAGCAGCCTTAGCACCGTCGGACAGCCCCAGCATTTT
TRBV19	NA	TRBD1	TRBJ2-1	CASRQTGAVNEQFF	TGTGCCAGTAGGCAGACAGGGGCGGTCAATGAGCAGTTCTTC
TRBV11-2	NA	NA	TRBJ2-1	CASSLDSGSIVFEQFF	TGTGCCAGCAGCTTAGATTCCGGGAGTATTGTCTTCGAGCAGTTCTTC
TRBV18	few	NA	TRBJ2-7	CASSPKQVSYEQYF	TGTGCCAGCTCACCGAAACAGGTTTCCTACGAGCAGTACTTC
TRBV20-1	many	NA	TRBJ2-5	CSAQSQETQYF	TGCAGTGCACAGAGCCAAGAGACCCAGTACTTC
TRBV2	NA	TRBD1	TRBJ2-1	CASSRDRAYNEQFF	TGTGCCAGCAGCCGGGACAGGGCTTACAATGAGCAGTTCTTC
TRBV5-8	NA	TRBD1	TRBJ1-1	CASSWGTGRNTEAFF	TGTGCCAGCAGCTGGGGGACAGGGCGGAACACTGAAGCTTTCTTT
TRBV10-3	once	TRBD1	TRBJ1-5	CAIRGQGGGQPQHF	TGTGCCATCAGGGGACAGGGGGGGGGACAGCCCCAGCATTTT
TRBV4-1	NA	NA	TRBJ1-5	CASSQDTVSNQPQHF	TGCGCCAGCAGCCAAGATACAGTTAGCAATCAGCCCCAGCATTTT
TRBV5-8	NA	NA	TRBJ2-3	CASRQRTGATGEDTQYF	TGTGCCAGCAGACAACGAACCGGGGCCACGGGAGAAGATACGCAGTATTTT
TRBV19	NA	NA	TRBJ2-1	CAVTPLRRDPVNEQFF	TGTGCCGTTACACCCTTGAGGCGGGACCCAGTAAATGAGCAGTTCTTC
TRBV10-3	NA	NA	TRBJ1-5	CAISEFRTAYSNQPQHF	TGTGCCATCAGTGAGTTTAGGACAGCATATAGCAATCAGCCCCAGCATTTT
TRBV18	NA	NA	TRBJ1-2	CASSRPQGVDYGYTF	TGTGCCAGCTCGAGACCCCAAGGGGTGGACTATGGCTACACCTTC